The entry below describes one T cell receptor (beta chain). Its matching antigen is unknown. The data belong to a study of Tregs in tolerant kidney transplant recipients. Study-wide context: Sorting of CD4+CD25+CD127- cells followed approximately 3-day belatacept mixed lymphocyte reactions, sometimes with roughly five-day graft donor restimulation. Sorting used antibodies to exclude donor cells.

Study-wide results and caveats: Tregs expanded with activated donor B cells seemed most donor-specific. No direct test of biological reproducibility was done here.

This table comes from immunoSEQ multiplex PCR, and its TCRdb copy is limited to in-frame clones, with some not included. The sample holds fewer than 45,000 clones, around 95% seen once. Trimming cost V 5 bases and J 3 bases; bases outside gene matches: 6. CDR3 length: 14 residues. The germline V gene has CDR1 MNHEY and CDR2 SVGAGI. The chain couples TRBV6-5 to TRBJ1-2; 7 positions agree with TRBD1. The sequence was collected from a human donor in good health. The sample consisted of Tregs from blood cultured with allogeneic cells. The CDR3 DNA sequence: TGTGCCAGCAGTCCATTCGGACAGGACTATGGCTACACCTTC. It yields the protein CASSPFGQDYGYTF.